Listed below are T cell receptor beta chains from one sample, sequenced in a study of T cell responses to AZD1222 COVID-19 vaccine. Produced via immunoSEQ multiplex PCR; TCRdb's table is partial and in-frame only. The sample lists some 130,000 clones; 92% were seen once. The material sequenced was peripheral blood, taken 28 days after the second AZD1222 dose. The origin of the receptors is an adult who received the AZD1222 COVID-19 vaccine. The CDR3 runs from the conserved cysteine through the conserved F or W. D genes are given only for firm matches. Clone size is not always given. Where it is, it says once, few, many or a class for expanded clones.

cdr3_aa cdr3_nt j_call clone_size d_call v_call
CASSIDGQSYGYTF TGTGCCAGTAGTATAGATGGACAGAGCTATGGCTACACCTTC TRBJ1-2 . . TRBV19
CASSSTGVATNEKLFF TGTGCCAGCTCATCGACAGGGGTTGCAACTAATGAAAAACTGTTTTTT TRBJ1-4 . TRBD1 TRBV18
CASSEAGGSTDTQYF TGTGCCAGCAGTGAAGCGGGCGGGAGTACAGATACGCAGTATTTT TRBJ2-3 . TRBD2 TRBV6-1
CSVATGLNTEAFF TGCAGCGTTGCAACAGGGTTGAACACTGAAGCTTTCTTT TRBJ1-1 . . TRBV29-1
CASSISGGLYNEQFF TGTGCCAGTAGTATTAGCGGGGGGTTATACAATGAGCAGTTCTTC TRBJ2-1 . TRBD2 TRBV19
CASSYRHPGNTIYF TGTGCCAGCAGTTACCGTCACCCCGGAAACACCATATATTTT TRBJ1-3 . . TRBV6-5
CASSMNTEAFF TGTGCCAGCTCTATGAACACTGAAGCTTTCTTT TRBJ1-1 once . TRBV2
CASSLMAYEQYF TGTGCCAGCAGCTTAATGGCCTACGAGCAGTACTTC TRBJ2-7 . . TRBV7-8
CAISESPPDREYEQYF TGTGCCATCAGTGAGTCTCCCCCGGACAGGGAGTACGAGCAGTACTTC TRBJ2-7 many TRBD1 TRBV10-3
CASSSTGNTEAFF TGTGCCAGCAGCTCGACAGGGAACACTGAAGCTTTCTTT TRBJ1-1 . . TRBV11-2
CATSRAGTGGYNEQFF TGTGCCACCAGCAGGGCCGGGACAGGGGGCTACAATGAGCAGTTCTTC TRBJ2-1 . TRBD1 TRBV15
CSVRSRVASETQYF TGCAGCGTCCGTTCCAGGGTAGCTTCGGAGACCCAGTACTTC TRBJ2-5 . . TRBV29-1
CASSPQGGAHTEAFF TGTGCCAGCAGCCCCCAGGGGGGGGCGCATACTGAAGCTTTCTTT TRBJ1-1 . TRBD1 TRBV9
CASSRGGDTGELFF TGTGCCAGCAGCCGCGGAGGGGACACCGGGGAGCTGTTTTTT TRBJ2-2 few . TRBV4-2
CASSYPDKDEQYF TGTGCCAGCAGTTACCCCGACAAGGACGAGCAGTACTTC TRBJ2-7 . . TRBV6-2/TRBV6-3
CASSLVDRRDGYTF TGTGCCAGCAGCTTAGTTGACAGGAGGGATGGCTACACCTTC TRBJ1-2 . . TRBV7-2
CASSLRGAAREAFF TGTGCCAGCAGCTTGCGAGGGGCAGCCAGGGAAGCTTTCTTT TRBJ1-1 . . TRBV11-1
CSAMTGQGTEAFF TGCAGCGCCATGACAGGGCAAGGGACTGAAGCTTTCTTT TRBJ1-1 . TRBD1 TRBV29-1
CASSVGQGRTDTQYF TGTGCCAGCAGCGTAGGGCAGGGCCGCACAGATACGCAGTATTTT TRBJ2-3 . . TRBV9
CASSTSGRTGELFF TGTGCCAGCAGCACTAGCGGGAGAACTGGGGAGCTGTTTTTT TRBJ2-2 once TRBD2 TRBV28